This section outlines one TCR beta chain sequence together with its context. What it binds is not known. The data are from a study of T cell responses to AZD1222 COVID-19 vaccine. About the research overall: The analysis combined second doses at about 4 or about 12 weeks. Findings and caveats of the study: Donor demographics were predominantly white British with a female majority; clonal diversity may be underestimated.

Assay: immunoSEQ multiplex PCR; the TCRdb copy retains only in-frame clones and omits some. The data contain about 98,000 clones, about 88% of them singletons. The specimen comprised peripheral blood, sampled on day 0 of AZD1222 vaccination. The receptor was derived from an adult in good health.

The CDR3 DNA is TGTGCCAGCAGCCGAGGATCTGATAATCAGCCCCAGCATTTT. Translation gives CASSRGSDNQPQHF. This chain connects TRBV6-5 to TRBJ1-5; D ambiguous. CDR3 size: 14 residues. CDR1 is MNHEY and CDR2 is SVGAGI in the germline V gene. V lost 6 bases to trimming and J lost 4 bases, with 13 bases between them.